This T cell receptor (beta chain) was obtained from a study of T cell repertoires in cytomegalovirus infection. One entry per CDR3 protein results from TCRdb running MiXCR on the reads. The sample has fewer than 250,000 distinct CDR3 sequences, approximately 22% seen once. Germline assignment: CDR1 SGHVS and CDR2 FNYEAQ. Trimming pared 5 bases from V and 0 bases from J, leaving 14 bases between. This CDR3 is 15 amino acids long. The sequence derives from a human donor in good health (CMV status not recorded). Some clones in this sample may be carry-over from other donors' samples. This chain joins TRBV7-6 and TRBJ2-7; D is perhaps TRBD1 (5 bases). Sequencing used CD8+ T cells from PBMCs. The CDR3: CASSSLTDSSYEQYF. The CDR3 coding sequence is TGTGCCAGCAGCAGCCTGACAGATTCCTCCTACGAGCAGTACTTC.